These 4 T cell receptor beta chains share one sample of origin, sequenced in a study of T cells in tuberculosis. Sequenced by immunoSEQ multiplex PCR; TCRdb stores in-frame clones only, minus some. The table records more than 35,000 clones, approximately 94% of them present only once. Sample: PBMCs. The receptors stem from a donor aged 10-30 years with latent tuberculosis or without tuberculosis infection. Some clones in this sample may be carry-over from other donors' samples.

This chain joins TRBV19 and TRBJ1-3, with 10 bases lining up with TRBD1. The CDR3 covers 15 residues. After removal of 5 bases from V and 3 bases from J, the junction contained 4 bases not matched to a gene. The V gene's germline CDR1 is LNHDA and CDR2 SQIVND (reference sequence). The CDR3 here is CASSLGQGYGNTIYF. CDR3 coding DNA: TGTGCCAGTAGTCTGGGACAGGGGTATGGAAACACCATATATTTT.

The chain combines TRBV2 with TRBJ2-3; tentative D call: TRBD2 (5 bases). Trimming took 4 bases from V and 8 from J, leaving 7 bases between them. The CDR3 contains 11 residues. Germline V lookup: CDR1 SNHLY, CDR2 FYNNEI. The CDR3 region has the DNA TGTGCCAGCAGTGCCAGCGGTACGCAGTATTTT. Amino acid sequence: CASSASGTQYF.

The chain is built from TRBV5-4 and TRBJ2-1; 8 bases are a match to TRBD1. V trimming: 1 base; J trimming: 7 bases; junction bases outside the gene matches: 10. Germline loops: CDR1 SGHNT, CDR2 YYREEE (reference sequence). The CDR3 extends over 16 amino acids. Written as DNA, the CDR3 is TGTGCCAGCAGCTTGCCCGGACAGGGTAATAGAAATGAGCAGTTCTTC. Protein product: CASSLPGQGNRNEQFF.

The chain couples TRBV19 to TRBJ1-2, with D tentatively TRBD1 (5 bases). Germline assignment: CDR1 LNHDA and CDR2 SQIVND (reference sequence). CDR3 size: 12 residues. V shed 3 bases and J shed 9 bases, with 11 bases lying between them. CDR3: CASSIIGVSYTF. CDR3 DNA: TGTGCCAGTAGTATCATAGGGGTGAGCTACACCTTC.